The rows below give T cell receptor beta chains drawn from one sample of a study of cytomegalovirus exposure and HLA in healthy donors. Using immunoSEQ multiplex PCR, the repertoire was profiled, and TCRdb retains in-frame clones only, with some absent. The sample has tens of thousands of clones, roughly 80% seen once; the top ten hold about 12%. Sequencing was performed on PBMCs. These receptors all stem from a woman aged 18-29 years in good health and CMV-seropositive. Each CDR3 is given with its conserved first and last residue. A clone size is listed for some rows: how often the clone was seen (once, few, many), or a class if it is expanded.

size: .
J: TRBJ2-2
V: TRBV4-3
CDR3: CASSQGSLHTGELFF

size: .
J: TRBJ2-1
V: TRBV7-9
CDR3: CASTRQGDNNEQFF

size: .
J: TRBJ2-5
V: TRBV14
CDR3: CASSQGGASETQYF

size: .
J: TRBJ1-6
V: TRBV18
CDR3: CASSRDREANSPLHF

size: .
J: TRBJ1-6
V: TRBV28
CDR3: CASSFQGLRNSPLHF

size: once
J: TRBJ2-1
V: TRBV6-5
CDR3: CASSPGGRGWNEQFF

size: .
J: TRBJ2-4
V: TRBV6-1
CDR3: CASSIQGGESIQYF

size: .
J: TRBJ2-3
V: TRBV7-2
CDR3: CASSLAKGSTDTQYF

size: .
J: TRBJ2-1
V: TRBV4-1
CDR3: CASSQRTGQTTYNEQFF

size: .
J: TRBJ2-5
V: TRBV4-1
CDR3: CASSQVGRQETQYF

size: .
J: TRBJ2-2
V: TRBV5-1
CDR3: CASSLDRANTGELFF

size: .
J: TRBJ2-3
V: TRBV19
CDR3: CASTDSSLVAQYF

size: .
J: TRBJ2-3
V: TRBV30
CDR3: CAWSVGNRETDTQYF

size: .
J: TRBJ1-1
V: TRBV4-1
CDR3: CASSPGPMNTEAFF

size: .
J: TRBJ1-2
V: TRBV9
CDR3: CASSARGAPDNYGYTF

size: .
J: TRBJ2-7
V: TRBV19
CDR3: CASSIYSGDYEQYF

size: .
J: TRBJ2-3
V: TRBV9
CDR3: CASSDTGTDTQYF

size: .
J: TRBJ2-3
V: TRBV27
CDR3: CASSGLASGTDTQYF